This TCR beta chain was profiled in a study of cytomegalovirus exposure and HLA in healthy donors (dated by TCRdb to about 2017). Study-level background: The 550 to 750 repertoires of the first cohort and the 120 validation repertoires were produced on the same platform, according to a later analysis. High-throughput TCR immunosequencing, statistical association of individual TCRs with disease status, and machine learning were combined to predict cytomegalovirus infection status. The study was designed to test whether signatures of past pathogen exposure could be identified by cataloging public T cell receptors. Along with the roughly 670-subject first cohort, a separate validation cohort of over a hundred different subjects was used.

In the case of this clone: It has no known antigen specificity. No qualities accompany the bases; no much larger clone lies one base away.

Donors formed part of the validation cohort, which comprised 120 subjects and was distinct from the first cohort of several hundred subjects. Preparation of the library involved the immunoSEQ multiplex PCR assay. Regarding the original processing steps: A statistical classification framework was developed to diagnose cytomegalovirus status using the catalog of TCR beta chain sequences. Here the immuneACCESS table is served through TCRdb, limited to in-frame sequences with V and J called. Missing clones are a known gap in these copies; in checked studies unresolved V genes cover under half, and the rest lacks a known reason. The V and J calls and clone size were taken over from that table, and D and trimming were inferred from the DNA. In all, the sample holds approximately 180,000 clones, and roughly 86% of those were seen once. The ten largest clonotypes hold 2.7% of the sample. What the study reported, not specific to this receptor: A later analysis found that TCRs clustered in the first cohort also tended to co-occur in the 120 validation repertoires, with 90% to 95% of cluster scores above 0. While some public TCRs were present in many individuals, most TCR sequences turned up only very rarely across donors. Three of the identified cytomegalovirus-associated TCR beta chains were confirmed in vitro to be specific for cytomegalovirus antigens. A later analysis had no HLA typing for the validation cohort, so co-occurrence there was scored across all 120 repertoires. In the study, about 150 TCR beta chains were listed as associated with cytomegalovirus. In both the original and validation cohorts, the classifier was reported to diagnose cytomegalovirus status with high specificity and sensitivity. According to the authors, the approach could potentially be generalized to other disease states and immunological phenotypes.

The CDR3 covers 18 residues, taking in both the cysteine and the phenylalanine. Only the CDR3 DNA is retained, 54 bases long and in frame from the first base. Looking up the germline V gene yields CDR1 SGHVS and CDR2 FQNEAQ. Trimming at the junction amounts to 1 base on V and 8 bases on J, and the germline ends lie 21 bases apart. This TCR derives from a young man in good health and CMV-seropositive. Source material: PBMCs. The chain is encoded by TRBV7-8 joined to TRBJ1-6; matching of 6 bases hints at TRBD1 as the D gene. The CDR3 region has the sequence CASSLEGDPTPHYSPLHF. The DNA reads TGTGCCAGCAGCTTAGAGGGGGATCCGACACCCCATTATTCACCCCTCCACTTT.